The rows below give T cell receptor beta chains drawn from one sample of a study of T cell changes during pregnancy in multiple sclerosis. Sequencing was performed with immunoSEQ multiplex PCR; in TCRdb, only in-frame clones are kept and a portion is missing. The data contain tens of thousands of clones, about 93% of them seen just once; the ten biggest clones take up under 1.5%. The material sequenced was peripheral blood, taken in the third trimester of pregnancy. These receptors were collected from a female donor in good health, enrolled as a control in a pregnancy study. Each CDR3 is given with its conserved first and last residue. A D gene is named only where the DNA matches it firmly. Clone size appears in some rows only: once, few, many, or a class for an expanded clone.

cdr3_nt cdr3_aa clone_size j_call v_call d_call
TGTGCCAGCGGAGGGGGGACTAGCGGGATAAAAGAGACCCAGTACTTC CASGGGTSGIKETQYF - TRBJ2-5 TRBV2 TRBD2
TGTGCCAGCAGTTTAGGCCCATTAAATCAGCCCCAGCATTTT CASSLGPLNQPQHF few TRBJ1-5 TRBV28 -
TGTGCCAGCAAAGACGGCATGGGGGCATCCGAGCAGTACTTC CASKDGMGASEQYF - TRBJ2-7 TRBV5-4 -
TGTGCCAGCAGTTTATCCGGGAACTCCTACGAGCAGTACTTC CASSLSGNSYEQYF - TRBJ2-7 TRBV27 -
TGTGCCTGGAGTGTAGCGACAGGGGACTTGGCCGAGCAGTACTTC CAWSVATGDLAEQYF - TRBJ2-7 TRBV30 TRBD1
TGTGCCAGCAGCCTACGGGATACTTCGAAAAACACCGGGGAGCTGTTTTTT CASSLRDTSKNTGELFF - TRBJ2-2 TRBV7-2 -
TGTGCCAGCAGTGAATTGACTAGCGGGACGACCACGACCCCGTTCTTC CASSELTSGTTTTPFF - TRBJ2-1 TRBV25-1 TRBD2
TGTGCCAGTAGTCCCCAGTTTCCCGTCACTGAAGCTTTCTTT CASSPQFPVTEAFF once TRBJ1-1 TRBV19 -
TGTGCCAGCAGCCCAGGGGGTACGAACACTGAAGCTTTCTTT CASSPGGTNTEAFF - TRBJ1-1 TRBV16 TRBD1
TGTGCCAGCAGTTCCCCTTTCGGGGAGAAAACCTCCTACGAGCAGTACTTC CASSSPFGEKTSYEQYF - TRBJ2-7 TRBV28 -
TGCAGCGGCCTGGCGGTAAGCTGGAATGAGCAGTTCTTC CSGLAVSWNEQFF once TRBJ2-1 TRBV29-1 -
TGTGCCAGCAGTCCCTTTAAAGGGACAGGGGACAATCAGCCCCAGCATTTT CASSPFKGTGDNQPQHF - TRBJ1-5 TRBV28 TRBD1
TGTGCCAGCAGTGAATCCAGCGGTCTCTACGAGCAGTACTTC CASSESSGLYEQYF - TRBJ2-7 TRBV6-1 -
TGTGCCAGCAGTGAAGGGTGGGAGGGTTCTTCCTACAATGAGCAGTTCTTC CASSEGWEGSSYNEQFF - TRBJ2-1 TRBV6-1 TRBD2
TGTGCCAGTATAGCGAGCTCCTACAATGAGCAGTTCTTC CASIASSYNEQFF - TRBJ2-1 TRBV2 -
TGCGCCAGCAGCTTGGGCAGGGCCTACAATGAGCAGTTCTTC CASSLGRAYNEQFF - TRBJ2-1 TRBV5-1 -
TGTGCCAGCAGCCCCCTTGATACAGGGGGCATTTTCGGGCAGTACTTC CASSPLDTGGIFGQYF - TRBJ2-7 TRBV5-5 TRBD1
TGTGCCAGTAGTAGCGGTTCCTACGAGCAGTACTTC CASSSGSYEQYF - TRBJ2-7 TRBV19 -
TGTGCCAGCAGTTACTCGGCAACGACTGAAGCTTTCTTT CASSYSATTEAFF few TRBJ1-1 TRBV6-5 -
TGCGCCAGCGAGCTGACAGGGGCTAACACCGGGGAGCTGTTTTTT CASELTGANTGELFF - TRBJ2-2 TRBV5-1 TRBD1
TGTGCCAGCAGCCTCGACAGGGGTATGAACACTGAAGCTTTCTTT CASSLDRGMNTEAFF - TRBJ1-1 TRBV28 TRBD1
TGTGCCAGCAGCTCCAGGGGGGGCAATCAGCCCCAGCATTTT CASSSRGGNQPQHF once TRBJ1-5 TRBV5-5 TRBD1
TGCAGCGTTGACGACTATGGCTACACCTTC CSVDDYGYTF - TRBJ1-2 TRBV29-1 -